Described below is a single TCR beta chain sequence and its context. Germline V gene sequence: CDR1 MNHEY, CDR2 SVGAGI. CDR3 length equals 14 residues. With 4 bases clipped from V and 3 bases from J, the junction kept 3 bases outside the gene matches. This entry comes from a study of blood T cell repertoires in COVID-19. TCRdb keeps only in-frame clones here, not all; method: immunoSEQ multiplex PCR. Of about 230,000 clones listed, around 80% are singletons. The receptor was derived from a woman aged 80 or over with active or convalescent COVID-19. The chain carries TRBV6-5 and TRBJ1-1, with 9 positions matching TRBD1. Input material: peripheral blood. The CDR3 protein is CASSFRQGDTEAFF. The CDR3 bases are TGTGCCAGCAGTTTCCGACAGGGGGACACTGAAGCTTTCTTT.